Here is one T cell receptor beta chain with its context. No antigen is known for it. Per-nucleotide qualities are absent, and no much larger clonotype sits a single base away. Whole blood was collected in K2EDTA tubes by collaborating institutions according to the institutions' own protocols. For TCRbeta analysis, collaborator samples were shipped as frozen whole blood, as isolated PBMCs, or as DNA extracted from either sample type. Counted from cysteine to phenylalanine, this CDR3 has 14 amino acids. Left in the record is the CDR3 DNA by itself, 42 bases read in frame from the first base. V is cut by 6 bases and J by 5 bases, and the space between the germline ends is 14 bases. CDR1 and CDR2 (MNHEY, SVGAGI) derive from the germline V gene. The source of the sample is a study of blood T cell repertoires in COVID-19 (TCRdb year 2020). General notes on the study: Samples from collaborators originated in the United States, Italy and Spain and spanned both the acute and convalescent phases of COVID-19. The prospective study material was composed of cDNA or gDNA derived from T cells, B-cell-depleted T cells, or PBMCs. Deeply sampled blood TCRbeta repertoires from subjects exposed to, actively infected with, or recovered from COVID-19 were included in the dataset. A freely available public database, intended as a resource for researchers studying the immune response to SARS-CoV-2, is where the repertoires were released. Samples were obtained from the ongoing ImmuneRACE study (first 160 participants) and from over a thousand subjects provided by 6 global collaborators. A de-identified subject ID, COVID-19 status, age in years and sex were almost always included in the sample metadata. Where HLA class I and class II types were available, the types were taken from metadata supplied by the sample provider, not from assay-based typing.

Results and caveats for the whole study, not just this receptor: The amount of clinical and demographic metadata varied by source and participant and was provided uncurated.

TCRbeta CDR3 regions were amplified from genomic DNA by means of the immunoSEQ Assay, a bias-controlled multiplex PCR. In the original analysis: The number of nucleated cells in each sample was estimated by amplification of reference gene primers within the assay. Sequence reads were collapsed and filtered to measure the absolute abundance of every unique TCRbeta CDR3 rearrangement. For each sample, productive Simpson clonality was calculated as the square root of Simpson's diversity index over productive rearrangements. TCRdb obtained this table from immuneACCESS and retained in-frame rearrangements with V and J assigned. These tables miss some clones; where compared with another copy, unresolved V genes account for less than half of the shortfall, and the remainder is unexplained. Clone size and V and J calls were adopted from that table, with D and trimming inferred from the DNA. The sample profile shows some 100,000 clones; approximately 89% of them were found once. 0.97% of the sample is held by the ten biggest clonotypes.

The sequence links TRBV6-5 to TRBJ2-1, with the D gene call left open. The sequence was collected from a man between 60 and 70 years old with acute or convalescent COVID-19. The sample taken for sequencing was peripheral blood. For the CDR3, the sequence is CASRELAEHNEQFF. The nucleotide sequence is TGTGCCAGCAGGGAGCTCGCAGAACACAATGAGCAGTTCTTC.